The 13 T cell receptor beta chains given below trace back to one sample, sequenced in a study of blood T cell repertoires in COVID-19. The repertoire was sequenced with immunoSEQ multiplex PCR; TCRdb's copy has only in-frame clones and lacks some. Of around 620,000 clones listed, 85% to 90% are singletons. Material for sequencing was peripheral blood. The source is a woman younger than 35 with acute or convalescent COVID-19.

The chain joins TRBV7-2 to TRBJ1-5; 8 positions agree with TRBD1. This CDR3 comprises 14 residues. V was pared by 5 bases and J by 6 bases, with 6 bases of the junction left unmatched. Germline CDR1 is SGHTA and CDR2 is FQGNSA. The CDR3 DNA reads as TGTGCCAGCAGCCTGCAGGGGGCAAGTCAGCCCCAGCATTTT. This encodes CASSLQGASQPQHF.

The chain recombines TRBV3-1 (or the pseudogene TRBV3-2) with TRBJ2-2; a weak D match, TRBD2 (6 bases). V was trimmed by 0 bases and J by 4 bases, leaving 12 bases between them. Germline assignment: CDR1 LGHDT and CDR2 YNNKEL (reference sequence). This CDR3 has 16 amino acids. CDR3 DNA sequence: TGTGCCAGCAGCCAAGATCTTCAGACTAGCACCGGGGAGCTGTTTTTT. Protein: CASSQDLQTSTGELFF.

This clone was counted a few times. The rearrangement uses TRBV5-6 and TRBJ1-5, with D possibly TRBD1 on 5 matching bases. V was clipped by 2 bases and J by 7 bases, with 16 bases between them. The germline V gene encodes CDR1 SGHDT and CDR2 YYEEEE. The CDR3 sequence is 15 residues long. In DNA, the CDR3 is TGTGCCAGCAGCTTTGGTGGGGGGGGGAAGCAGCCCCAGCATTTT. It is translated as CASSFGGGGKQPQHF.

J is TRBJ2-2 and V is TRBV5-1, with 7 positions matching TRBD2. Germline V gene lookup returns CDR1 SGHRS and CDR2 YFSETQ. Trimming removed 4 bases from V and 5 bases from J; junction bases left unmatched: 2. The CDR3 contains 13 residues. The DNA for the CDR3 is TGCGCCAGCAGCCTGGGAGGGACCGGGGAGCTGTTTTTT. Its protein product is CASSLGGTGELFF.

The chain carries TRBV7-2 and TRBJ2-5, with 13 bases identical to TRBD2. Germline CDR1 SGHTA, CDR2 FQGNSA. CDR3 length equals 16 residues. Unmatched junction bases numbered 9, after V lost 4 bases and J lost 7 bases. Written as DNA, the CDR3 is TGTGCCAGCAGCTCCCGACTAGCGGGGGGCCTGGGGACCCAGTACTTC. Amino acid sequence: CASSSRLAGGLGTQYF.

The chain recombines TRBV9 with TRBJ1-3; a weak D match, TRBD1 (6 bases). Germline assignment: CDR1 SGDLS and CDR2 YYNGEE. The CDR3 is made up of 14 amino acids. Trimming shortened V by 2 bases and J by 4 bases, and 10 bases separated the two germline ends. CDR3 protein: CASSVDSIGNTIYF. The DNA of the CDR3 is TGTGCCAGCAGCGTGGACAGCATAGGAAACACCATATATTTT.

The CDR3 DNA is TGTGCCAGCAGCTTAAGGACAGGGGAATCCTACGAGCAGTACTTC. Protein product: CASSLRTGESYEQYF. The chain joins TRBV11-3 to TRBJ2-7, with 9 bases fitting TRBD1. Looked up from germline, CDR1 is SGHNT and CDR2 is YENEEA. The CDR3 totals 15 residues. The trim removed 2 bases at V and 1 base at J, leaving 3 bases unmatched.

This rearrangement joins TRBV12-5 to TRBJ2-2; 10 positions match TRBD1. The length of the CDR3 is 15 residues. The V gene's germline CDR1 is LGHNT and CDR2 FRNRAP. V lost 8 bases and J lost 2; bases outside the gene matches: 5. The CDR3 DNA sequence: TGTGCTAGTAGCGACAGGGGGCTAAACACCGGGGAGCTGTTTTTT. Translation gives CASSDRGLNTGELFF.

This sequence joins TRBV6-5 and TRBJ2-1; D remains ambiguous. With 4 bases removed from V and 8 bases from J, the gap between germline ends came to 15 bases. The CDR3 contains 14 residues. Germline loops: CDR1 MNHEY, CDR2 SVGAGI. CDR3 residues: CASSSHGARYEQFF. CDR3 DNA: TGTGCCAGCAGTTCCCATGGAGCGCGCTATGAGCAGTTCTTC.

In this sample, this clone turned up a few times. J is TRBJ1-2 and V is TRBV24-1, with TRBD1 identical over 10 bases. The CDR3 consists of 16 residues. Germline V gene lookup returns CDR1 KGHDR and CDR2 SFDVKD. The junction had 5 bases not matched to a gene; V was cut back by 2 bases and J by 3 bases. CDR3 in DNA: TGTGCCACCAGTGATTCGATGACAGGGGGCTACTATGGCTACACCTTC. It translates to CATSDSMTGGYYGYTF.

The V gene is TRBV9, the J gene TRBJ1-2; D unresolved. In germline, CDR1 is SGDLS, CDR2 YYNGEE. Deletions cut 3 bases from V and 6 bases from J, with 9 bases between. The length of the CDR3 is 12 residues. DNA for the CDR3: TGTGCCAGCAGCGCATTAACGGATGGCTACACCTTC. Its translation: CASSALTDGYTF.

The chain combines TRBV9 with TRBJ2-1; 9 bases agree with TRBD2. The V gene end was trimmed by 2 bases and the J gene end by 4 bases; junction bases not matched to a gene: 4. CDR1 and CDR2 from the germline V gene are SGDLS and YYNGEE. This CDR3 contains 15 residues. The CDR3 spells CASSVLAGQYNEQFF. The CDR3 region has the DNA TGTGCCAGCAGCGTTCTAGCGGGGCAATACAATGAGCAGTTCTTC.

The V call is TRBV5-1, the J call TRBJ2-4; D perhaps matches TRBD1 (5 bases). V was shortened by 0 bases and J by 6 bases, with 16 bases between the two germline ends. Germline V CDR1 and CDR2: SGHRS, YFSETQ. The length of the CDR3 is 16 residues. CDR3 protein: CASSLDVGPPRNIQYF. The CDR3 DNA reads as TGCGCCAGCAGCTTGGACGTGGGGCCGCCGAGAAACATTCAGTACTTC.